This TCR beta chain is from a study of cytomegalovirus exposure and HLA in healthy donors. Regarding the study as a whole: Later analysis revealed greater clonal expansion in HLA-associated TCR beta chains than in equally common others. Cytomegalovirus association was assigned to 170 or so TCR beta chains. The majority of TCR sequences were rare, yet some public TCRs appeared in many donors.

It was with 60 Vbeta and 13 Jbeta primers that the PCR ran. Clones were read by immunoSEQ multiplex PCR, and TCRdb kept only the in-frame ones, dropping some. The sample totals about 50,000 clones. Regarding this clone: Its antigen is not known. Relative to the germline gene, one junction end is altered; a read error may explain this.

This CDR3 comprises 13 residues. Germline V gene sequence: CDR1 SSHAT, CDR2 FNYEAQ (reference sequence). The gene calls are TRBV7-7 and TRBJ2-5; the D gene is possibly TRBD2 (5 bases). The receptor was isolated from a woman in her 40s in good health and CMV-seronegative. Sequences were obtained from PBMCs. The CDR3 is CASSLTRRETQYF. In nucleotides, the CDR3 is TGTGCTAGCAGCTTAACTAGGAGGGAGACCCAGTACTTC.